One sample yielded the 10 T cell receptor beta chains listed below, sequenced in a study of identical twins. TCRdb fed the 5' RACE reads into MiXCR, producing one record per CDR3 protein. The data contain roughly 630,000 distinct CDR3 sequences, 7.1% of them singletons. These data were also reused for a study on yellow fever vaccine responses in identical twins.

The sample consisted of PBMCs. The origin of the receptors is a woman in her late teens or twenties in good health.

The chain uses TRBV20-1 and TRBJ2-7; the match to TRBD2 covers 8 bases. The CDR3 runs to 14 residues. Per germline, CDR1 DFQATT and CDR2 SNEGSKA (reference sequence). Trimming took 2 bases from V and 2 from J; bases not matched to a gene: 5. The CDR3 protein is CSARLAGVTYEQYF. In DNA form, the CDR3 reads TGCAGTGCTAGACTAGCGGGCGTCACCTACGAGCAGTACTTC.

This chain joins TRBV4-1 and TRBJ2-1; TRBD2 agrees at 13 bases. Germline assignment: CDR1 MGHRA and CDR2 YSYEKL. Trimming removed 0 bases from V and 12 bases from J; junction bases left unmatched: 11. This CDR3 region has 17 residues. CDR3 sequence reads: CASSQDRGTSGKYGQFF. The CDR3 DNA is TGCGCCAGCAGCCAAGATCGTGGGACTAGCGGGAAATATGGGCAGTTCTTC.

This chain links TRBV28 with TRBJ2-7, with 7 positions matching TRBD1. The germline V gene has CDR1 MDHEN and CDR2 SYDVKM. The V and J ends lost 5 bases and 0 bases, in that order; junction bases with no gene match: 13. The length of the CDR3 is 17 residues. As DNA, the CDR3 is TGTGCCAGCAGTCCCCGGGCAGGGGGAAGGAGCTCCTACGAGCAGTACTTC. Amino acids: CASSPRAGGRSSYEQYF. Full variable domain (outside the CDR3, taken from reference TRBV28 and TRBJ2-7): DVKVTQSSRYLVKRTGEKVFLECVQDMDHENMFWYRQDPGLGLRLIYFSYDVKMKEKGDIPEGYSVSREKKERFSLILESASTNQTSMYLCASSPRAGGRSSYEQYFGPGTRLTVT.

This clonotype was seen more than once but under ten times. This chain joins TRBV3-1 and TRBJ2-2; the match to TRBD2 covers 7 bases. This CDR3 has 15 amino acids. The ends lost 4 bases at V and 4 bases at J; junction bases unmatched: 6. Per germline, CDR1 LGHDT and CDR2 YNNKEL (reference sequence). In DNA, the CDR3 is TGTGCCAGCAGCCTCAGAGCGGGGATCACCGGGGAGCTGTTTTTT. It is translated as CASSLRAGITGELFF.

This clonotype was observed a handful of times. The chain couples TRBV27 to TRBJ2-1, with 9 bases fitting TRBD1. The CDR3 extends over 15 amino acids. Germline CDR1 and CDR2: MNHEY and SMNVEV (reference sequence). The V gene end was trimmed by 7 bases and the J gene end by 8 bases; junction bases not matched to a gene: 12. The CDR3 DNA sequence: TGTGCCAGCAAGACCGGGACAGGGCTGTGGCATGAGCAGTTCTTC. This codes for CASKTGTGLWHEQFF.

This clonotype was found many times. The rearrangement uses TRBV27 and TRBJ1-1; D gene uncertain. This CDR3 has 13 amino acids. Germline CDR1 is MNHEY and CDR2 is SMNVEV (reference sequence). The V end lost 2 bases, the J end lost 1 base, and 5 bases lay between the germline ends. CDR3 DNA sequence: TGTGCCAGCAGTTTACTGGAGAACACTGAAGCTTTCTTT. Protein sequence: CASSLLENTEAFF.

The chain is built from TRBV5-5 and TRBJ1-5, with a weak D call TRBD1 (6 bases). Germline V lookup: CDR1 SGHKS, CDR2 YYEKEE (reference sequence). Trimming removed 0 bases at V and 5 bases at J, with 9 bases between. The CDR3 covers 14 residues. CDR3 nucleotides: TGTGCCAGCAGCTTGGCAGGGGTTCATCAGCCCCAGCATTTT. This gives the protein CASSLAGVHQPQHF.

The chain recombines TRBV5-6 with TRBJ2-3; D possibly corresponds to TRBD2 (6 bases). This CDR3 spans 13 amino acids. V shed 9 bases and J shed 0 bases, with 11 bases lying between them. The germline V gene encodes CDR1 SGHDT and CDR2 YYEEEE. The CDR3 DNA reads TGTGCCACCAGGACTACTAGCACAGATACGCAGTATTTT. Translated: CATRTTSTDTQYF.

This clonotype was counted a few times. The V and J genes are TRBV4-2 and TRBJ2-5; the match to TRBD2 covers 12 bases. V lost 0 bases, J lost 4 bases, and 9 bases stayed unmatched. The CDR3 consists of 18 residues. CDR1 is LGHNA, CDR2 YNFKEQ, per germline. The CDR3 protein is CASSQEVNPGLAGETQYF. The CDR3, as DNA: TGTGCCAGCAGCCAAGAAGTTAATCCGGGACTAGCGGGAGAGACCCAGTACTTC.

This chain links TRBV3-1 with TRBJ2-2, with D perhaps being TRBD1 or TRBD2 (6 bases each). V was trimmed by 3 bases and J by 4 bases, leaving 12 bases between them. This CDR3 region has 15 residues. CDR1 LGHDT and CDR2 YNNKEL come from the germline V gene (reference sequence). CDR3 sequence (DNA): TGTGCCAGCAGCCATGGCGGGACAAGCACCGGGGAGCTGTTTTTT. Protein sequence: CASSHGGTSTGELFF.